This T cell receptor (beta chain) was recorded in a study of naive and memory T cell subsets. Regarding the study as a whole: In CD4 and CD8 cells, diversity dropped from naive through EMRA. Possibly reflecting memory cells re-expressing CD45RA, a few larger clonotypes occurred in naive repertoires, especially CD8.

This clonotype appeared many times. The target antigen is unknown. The germline gives CDR1 SGHTA, CDR2 FQGNSA. The V and J ends lost 5 bases and 0 bases respectively, with 12 bases between them. The CDR3 is 15 residues long. Both TRBC1 and TRBC2 were covered by a beta constant-region primer of two equimolar oligonucleotides. Four rounds of PCR amplified the ligated cDNA using nested alpha and beta constant-region primers plus SP2. TCRdb itself ran the UMI-ligation and nested PCR reads through MiXCR, one entry per CDR3 protein. Of about 90,000 distinct CDR3 sequences listed, around 11% were seen once; the top ten hold just over 0.13%.

The receptor was derived from a human donor in good health. Sequencing used naive CD4+ T cells from blood. The genes are TRBV7-2 and TRBJ2-3; TRBD2 might be the D (5 bases). The CDR3 here is CASSPDSTSTDTQYF. CDR3 nucleotides: TGTGCCAGCAGCCCGGACTCCACTAGCACAGATACGCAGTATTTT.